The T cell receptor (beta chain) described here comes from a study of post-analysis software for immune sequencing data. Study as a whole: Patients had relapsing-remitting, secondary progressive or progressive-relapsing multiple sclerosis; some lacked subtype. Study-level results: Controls had significantly higher normalized Chao1 diversity than multiple sclerosis patients.

Built from TCR beta cDNA, the libraries had unique molecular identifiers in them. MiXCR, run by TCRdb on the PCR reads, gives a single entry per CDR3 protein. The profile shows roughly 700,000 distinct CDR3 sequences, 25% to 30% of them singletons. In this sample, this clonotype turned up a few times. What it binds is not known. The receptor was isolated from a girl between 10 and 17 years old with multiple sclerosis. The sequencing input was blood.

The CDR3 region is CSVEMARAGAGEQYF. DNA for the CDR3: TGCAGCGTTGAAATGGCACGCGCAGGGGCGGGAGAGCAGTACTTC. J is TRBJ2-7 and V is TRBV29-1; D tentatively reads TRBD1 or TRBD2 (6 bases each). The germline V and J ends were trimmed by 2 bases and 7 bases, with 21 bases remaining between them. Germline V CDR1 and CDR2: SQVTM, ANQGSEA. The CDR3 covers 15 residues.